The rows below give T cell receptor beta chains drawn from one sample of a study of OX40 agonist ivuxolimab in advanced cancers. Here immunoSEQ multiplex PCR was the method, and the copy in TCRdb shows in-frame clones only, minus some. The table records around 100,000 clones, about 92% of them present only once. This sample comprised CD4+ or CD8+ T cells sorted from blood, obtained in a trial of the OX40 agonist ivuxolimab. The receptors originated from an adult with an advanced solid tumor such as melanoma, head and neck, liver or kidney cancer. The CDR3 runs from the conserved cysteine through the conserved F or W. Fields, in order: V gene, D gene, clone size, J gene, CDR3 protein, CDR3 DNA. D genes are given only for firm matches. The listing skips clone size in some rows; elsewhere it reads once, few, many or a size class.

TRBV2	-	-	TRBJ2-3	CASSDSWGTDTQYF	TGTGCCAGCAGTGACTCCTGGGGCACAGATACGCAGTATTTT
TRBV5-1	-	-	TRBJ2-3	CASSLGQLFTDTQYF	TGCGCCAGCAGCTTGGGTCAGCTATTCACAGATACGCAGTATTTT
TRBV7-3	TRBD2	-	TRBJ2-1	CASSYQSGEEQFF	TGTGCCAGCAGCTACCAGAGCGGGGAGGAGCAGTTCTTC
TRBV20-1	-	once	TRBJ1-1	CSAREAAEAFF	TGCAGTGCTAGAGAAGCAGCTGAAGCTTTCTTT
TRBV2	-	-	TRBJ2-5	CASSEVMGLYF	TGTGCCAGCAGTGAAGTGATGGGACTGTACTTC
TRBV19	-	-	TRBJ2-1	CASSTPLRSSYNEQFF	TGTGCCAGTAGTACCCCTTTGCGGAGCTCCTACAATGAGCAGTTCTTC
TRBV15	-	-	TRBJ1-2	CATSRGRGSNYGYTF	TGTGCCACCAGCAGAGGCCGCGGAAGTAACTATGGCTACACCTTC
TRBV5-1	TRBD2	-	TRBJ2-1	CASSLLAGGDEQFF	TGCGCCAGCAGCTTGCTAGCGGGAGGGGATGAGCAGTTCTTC
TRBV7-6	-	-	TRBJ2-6	CASSLVSHVSGANVLTF	TGTGCCAGCAGCTTAGTTTCCCATGTTTCTGGGGCCAACGTCCTGACTTTC
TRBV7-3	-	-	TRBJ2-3	CASSFLPSSSTDTQYF	TGTGCCAGCAGCTTCCTACCTAGCTCCAGCACAGATACGCAGTATTTT
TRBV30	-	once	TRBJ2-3	CAWSVGRGTDTQYF	TGTGCCTGGAGTGTCGGGCGGGGCACAGATACGCAGTATTTT
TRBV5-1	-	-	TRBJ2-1	CASSLDLGSYNEQFF	TGCGCCAGCAGCTTGGACCTTGGCTCCTACAATGAGCAGTTCTTC
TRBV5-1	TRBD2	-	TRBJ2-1	CASSHPVPGLAGGLEQFF	TGCGCCAGCAGCCACCCGGTCCCGGGACTAGCGGGAGGGCTGGAGCAGTTCTTC
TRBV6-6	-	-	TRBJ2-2	CASSYTPTGGELFF	TGTGCCAGCAGTTACACCCCTACAGGGGGGGAGCTGTTTTTT